These T cell receptor beta chains were read from a single sample in a study of beta chain features in type 1 diabetes. Profiled with immunoSEQ multiplex PCR; TCRdb holds only in-frame clones, not every one. The data show 500,000 to 850,000 clones, over 12% seen once. The sequenced sample consisted of naive CD4+ T cells from blood. The receptors were sampled from a man younger than 35 with type 1 diabetes. CDR3s leave out the opening cysteine and the closing phenylalanine or tryptophan. Rows may omit the clone size; those that give it use once, few, many or a size class.

abundance: few
v_gene: TRBV29-1
j_gene: TRBJ1-1
CDR3aa: SDTWGRGGTEAF

abundance: .
v_gene: TRBV19
j_gene: TRBJ1-2
CDR3aa: ASSTTGGSGYGYT

abundance: few
v_gene: TRBV5-1
j_gene: TRBJ2-3
CDR3aa: ASSAGVLTDTQY

abundance: few
v_gene: TRBV4-3
j_gene: TRBJ1-4
CDR3aa: ASSQDRTGSTEKLF

abundance: .
v_gene: TRBV19
j_gene: TRBJ1-1
CDR3aa: ASSEQGRTEAF

abundance: .
v_gene: TRBV5-7
j_gene: TRBJ1-1
CDR3aa: ASREGKGTEAF

abundance: .
v_gene: TRBV30
j_gene: TRBJ2-5
CDR3aa: AWSLRLAAHEY

abundance: few
v_gene: TRBV7-2
j_gene: TRBJ2-3
CDR3aa: ASSLVRGSTDTQY

abundance: few
v_gene: TRBV7-3
j_gene: TRBJ1-2
CDR3aa: ASSLTAGAVGYT

abundance: .
v_gene: TRBV5-4
j_gene: TRBJ2-7
CDR3aa: ASSLGAGLSSYEQY

abundance: few
v_gene: TRBV5-1
j_gene: TRBJ2-1
CDR3aa: ASSPLGISGNEQF

abundance: few
v_gene: TRBV19
j_gene: TRBJ2-5
CDR3aa: ASSTPGQGGGETQY

abundance: few
v_gene: TRBV7-2
j_gene: TRBJ2-7
CDR3aa: ASSLNGGASYEQY

abundance: few
v_gene: TRBV30
j_gene: TRBJ1-1
CDR3aa: AWRKGTEAF

abundance: few
v_gene: TRBV4-3
j_gene: TRBJ1-4
CDR3aa: ASSQDSGGIGEKLF

abundance: few
v_gene: TRBV11-2
j_gene: TRBJ2-2
CDR3aa: ASSSVAGHTGELF

abundance: .
v_gene: TRBV30
j_gene: TRBJ2-3
CDR3aa: AGGSGTDTQY

abundance: .
v_gene: TRBV27
j_gene: TRBJ1-2
CDR3aa: ASSWESGYT

abundance: few
v_gene: TRBV20-1
j_gene: TRBJ2-1
CDR3aa: SAKYPGEQF

abundance: .
v_gene: TRBV29-1
j_gene: TRBJ2-5
CDR3aa: SVVTGALGETQY

abundance: .
v_gene: TRBV2
j_gene: TRBJ1-4
CDR3aa: ASSEALGANEKLF

abundance: few
v_gene: TRBV27
j_gene: TRBJ1-5
CDR3aa: ASSPDTRRDQPQH

abundance: .
v_gene: TRBV15
j_gene: TRBJ1-2
CDR3aa: ATSSTGEGYT

abundance: few
v_gene: TRBV18
j_gene: TRBJ1-5
CDR3aa: ASSPVLGQGSPRSNQPQH

abundance: few
v_gene: TRBV14
j_gene: TRBJ2-3
CDR3aa: ASSKAQSTDTQY

abundance: .
v_gene: TRBV27
j_gene: TRBJ1-3
CDR3aa: ASSFGTFGNTIY

abundance: .
v_gene: TRBV4-2
j_gene: TRBJ1-2
CDR3aa: ASSQDSISTNNYGYT

abundance: few
v_gene: TRBV30
j_gene: TRBJ1-2
CDR3aa: AWSELGSRGDYGYT

abundance: few
v_gene: TRBV9
j_gene: TRBJ2-5
CDR3aa: ASSVGTGEETQY

abundance: .
v_gene: TRBV9
j_gene: TRBJ2-5
CDR3aa: ASSVGTSGGPVETQY

abundance: .
v_gene: TRBV28
j_gene: TRBJ2-4
CDR3aa: ASSLASGSKNIQY

abundance: .
v_gene: TRBV10-2
j_gene: TRBJ1-4
CDR3aa: ASSEVWDGTEKLF

abundance: few
v_gene: TRBV6-5
j_gene: TRBJ2-5
CDR3aa: ASSYSGQETQY

abundance: few
v_gene: TRBV9
j_gene: TRBJ2-3
CDR3aa: ASSVVTGGWDTQY

abundance: few
v_gene: TRBV7-3
j_gene: TRBJ2-1
CDR3aa: ASSLAGGIPNEQF

abundance: .
v_gene: TRBV30
j_gene: TRBJ2-5
CDR3aa: AWNLQGARETQY

abundance: .
v_gene: TRBV5-1
j_gene: TRBJ2-7
CDR3aa: ASSSLAEMTYEQY

abundance: few
v_gene: TRBV28
j_gene: TRBJ1-6
CDR3aa: ASSGTPSYNSPLH

abundance: few
v_gene: TRBV27
j_gene: TRBJ2-7
CDR3aa: ASSLYSGRAYEQY

abundance: .
v_gene: TRBV11-3
j_gene: TRBJ2-3
CDR3aa: ASSLTSGTDTQY

abundance: few
v_gene: TRBV5-1
j_gene: TRBJ2-7
CDR3aa: ASSRLPGRGTPEQY

abundance: few
v_gene: TRBV5-1
j_gene: TRBJ2-1
CDR3aa: ASSLVGVSYNEQF

abundance: .
v_gene: TRBV9
j_gene: TRBJ1-1
CDR3aa: ASSVDPGQMNSEAF

abundance: .
v_gene: TRBV15
j_gene: TRBJ2-1
CDR3aa: ATKLLSLLAGGPSSYNEQF

abundance: few
v_gene: TRBV7-9
j_gene: TRBJ2-7
CDR3aa: ASSPRATYEQY

abundance: few
v_gene: TRBV30
j_gene: TRBJ2-2
CDR3aa: AWSRLAGGNTGELF

abundance: .
v_gene: TRBV23-1
j_gene: TRBJ1-1
CDR3aa: ASSQSGDGYAF

abundance: few
v_gene: TRBV2
j_gene: TRBJ2-2
CDR3aa: ASSWTDSTGELF

abundance: .
v_gene: TRBV9
j_gene: TRBJ2-1
CDR3aa: ASRREGSYNEQF

abundance: .
v_gene: TRBV5-4
j_gene: TRBJ1-1
CDR3aa: ASSSILGAF